One sample yielded the 22 T cell receptor beta chains listed below, sequenced in a study of blood T cell repertoires in COVID-19. Method: immunoSEQ multiplex PCR; TCRdb's copy keeps in-frame clones and lacks some. The data show about 290,000 clones, 89% seen once. Sequencing was carried out using peripheral blood. These receptors originate from a woman in her twenties or thirties with COVID-19, enrolled during active disease.

V and J are TRBV19 and TRBJ2-7, with D possibly matching TRBD1 (6 bases). CDR3 size: 14 residues. Trimming left V 5 bases short and J 3 bases short, with 14 bases between. Germline loops: CDR1 LNHDA, CDR2 SQIVND (reference sequence). For the CDR3, the DNA is TGTGCCAGTAGTGCCTGGGACACCGACTACGAGCAGTACTTC. Amino acids: CASSAWDTDYEQYF.

The gene calls are TRBV5-1 and TRBJ2-5, with D tentatively TRBD2 (6 bases). Trimming removed 4 bases at V and 5 bases at J, with 9 bases between. The CDR3 is made up of 12 amino acids. Looked up from germline, CDR1 is SGHRS and CDR2 is YFSETQ. CDR3 region: CASSPGVETQYF. The CDR3 nucleotides are TGCGCCAGCAGCCCGGGGGTTGAGACCCAGTACTTC.

V gene TRBV4-1 combines with J gene TRBJ1-4, with 9 bases matching TRBD1. The CDR3 totals 16 residues. The V gene end was trimmed by 0 bases and the J gene end by 8 bases; junction bases not matched to a gene: 7. The germline V gene encodes CDR1 MGHRA and CDR2 YSYEKL. CDR3 residues: CASSQDRNRGREKLFF. The CDR3 coding sequence is TGCGCCAGCAGCCAAGATCGGAACAGGGGGCGCGAAAAACTGTTTTTT.

V usage is TRBV7-8 and J usage is TRBJ2-7; 7 bases are shared with TRBD2. The trim removed 5 bases at V and 5 bases at J, leaving 6 bases unmatched. CDR3 length: 13 residues. Per germline, CDR1 SGHVS and CDR2 FQNEAQ. The chain's CDR3 is CASSAPRGDEQYF. The CDR3, as DNA: TGTGCCAGCAGCGCCCCACGGGGGGACGAGCAGTACTTC.

This chain joins TRBV28 and TRBJ2-3; maybe TRBD2 (7 bases). CDR3 size: 16 residues. The V gene's germline CDR1 is MDHEN and CDR2 SYDVKM. V was pared by 7 bases and J by 0 bases, with 17 bases between. The CDR3 DNA is TGTGCCAGCAAGAGCCCCGCGGGGGCGAGCACAGATACGCAGTATTTT. Encoded protein: CASKSPAGASTDTQYF.

This CDR3 reads CASSRVNREQYF. CDR3 bases: TGTGCCAGCAGCCGCGTAAATCGGGAGCAGTACTTC. This chain joins TRBV3-1 (or the pseudogene TRBV3-2) and TRBJ2-7; the D is unclear. The CDR3 has 12 residues. Germline V gene lookup returns CDR1 LGHDT and CDR2 YNNKEL (reference sequence). The V end was cut by 4 bases, the J end by 7 bases, with 11 bases between.

As to this clone: The junction differs from germline at one of its ends, possibly a read error. V gene TRBV7-9 combines with J gene TRBJ2-7, with TRBD2 as a possible D gene (6 bases). The CDR3 consists of 13 residues. Germline V gives CDR1 SEHNR, CDR2 FQNEAQ (reference sequence). The CDR3: CASSLEGEDAYNF. The CDR3 nucleotides read TGTGCCAGCAGCTTAGAAGGGGAGGACGCATACAACTTC. The full variable domain, in which reference TRBV7-9 and TRBJ2-7 provide the parts outside the CDR3, is DTGVSQNPRHKITKRGQNVTFRCDPISEHNRLYWYRQTLGQGPEFLTYFQNEAQLEKSRLLSDRFSAERPKGSFSTLEIQRTEQGDSAMYLCASSLEGEDAYNFGPGTRLTVT.

The chain carries TRBV19 and TRBJ1-2, with 8 bases fitting TRBD1. CDR3 length: 14 amino acids. Per germline, CDR1 LNHDA and CDR2 SQIVND (reference sequence). J lost 4 bases, V lost 8 bases, and 9 bases had no gene match. The CDR3 protein is CASSGGQAPYGYTF. The CDR3 DNA reads TGTGCCAGTTCTGGGGGACAGGCTCCCTATGGCTACACCTTC. The whole variable domain, remainder taken from reference TRBV19 and TRBJ1-2, is DGGITQSPKYLFRKEGQNVTLSCEQNLNHDAMYWYRQDPGQGLRLIYYSQIVNDFQKGDIAEGYSVSREKKESFPLTVTSAQKNPTAFYLCASSGGQAPYGYTFGSGTRLTVV.

This chain uses TRBV15 with TRBJ1-1; D gene ambiguous. Trimming stripped 4 bases from V and 5 bases from J, with 11 bases between. The CDR3 sequence is 13 residues long. Germline loops: CDR1 LNHNV, CDR2 YYDKDF (reference sequence). The CDR3 DNA sequence: TGTGCCACCAGCATAGCAACTGGAACTGAAGCTTTCTTT. This codes for CATSIATGTEAFF.

The V gene is TRBV4-1, the J gene TRBJ2-1, with 10 bases matching TRBD2. This CDR3 is 16 amino acids long. Trimming removed 2 bases from V and 8 bases from J; junction bases left unmatched: 9. Looked up from germline, CDR1 is MGHRA and CDR2 is YSYEKL. For the CDR3, the DNA is TGCGCCAGCAGCCAAACCCCGGGACTAGCGTACGATGAGCAGTTCTTC. Protein product: CASSQTPGLAYDEQFF.

This clone was found a few times. The chain combines TRBV6-5 with TRBJ2-2, with unresolved D. The CDR3 has 13 residues. Germline V gives CDR1 MNHEY, CDR2 SVGAGI. Trimming removed 2 bases from V and 2 bases from J, with 3 bases in between. CDR3 region: CASSYPNTGELFF. As DNA, the CDR3 is TGTGCCAGCAGTTACCCTAACACCGGGGAGCTGTTTTTT.

The rearrangement uses TRBV7-9 and TRBJ1-2, with unresolved D. V lost 1 base and J 4 bases, leaving 10 bases between the germline ends. Germline V gene sequence: CDR1 SEHNR, CDR2 FQNEAQ (reference sequence). CDR3 length: 14 amino acids. CDR3 sequence: CASSLDPVSYGYTF. The CDR3 bases are TGTGCCAGCAGCTTAGATCCGGTTAGCTATGGCTACACCTTC.

V is TRBV6-2 or TRBV6-3 and J is TRBJ1-1; 8 nucleotides line up with TRBD1. The length of the CDR3 is 16 residues. Germline trimming cut 3 bases from V and 1 base from J; bases unmatched to any gene: 7. In germline, CDR1 is MNHEY, CDR2 SVGEGT. Here the CDR3 DNA reads TGTGCCAGCAGTTATAGGGCAGGGGGCTCGAACACTGAAGCTTTCTTT. It translates to CASSYRAGGSNTEAFF.

This clone showed up just once. Other DNA sequences in the sample encode the same CDR3. V is TRBV19 and J is TRBJ1-1; 7 bases align to TRBD1. Trimming at V came to 3 bases and at J to 4 bases, leaving 5 bases not matched to a gene. In germline, CDR1 is LNHDA, CDR2 SQIVND (reference sequence). This CDR3 contains 14 residues. CDR3 protein: CASSIGQGGTEAFF. The CDR3, as DNA: TGTGCCAGTAGTATCGGCCAGGGGGGCACTGAAGCTTTCTTT.

The gene calls are TRBV10-1 and TRBJ1-1, with 8 bases matching TRBD1. V gave up 7 bases and J gave up 3 bases; unmatched junction bases: 4. The length of the CDR3 is 13 residues. Looked up from germline, CDR1 is WNHNN and CDR2 is SYGVQD (reference sequence). This CDR3 is CASNTGGHTEAFF. The CDR3, as DNA: TGCGCCAGCAATACAGGGGGTCACACTGAAGCTTTCTTT.

CDR3 nucleotides: TGCGCCAGCAGCCTGTGGACTTCTGGAAACACCATATATTTT. Encoded protein: CASSLWTSGNTIYF. The J gene is TRBJ1-3, the V gene TRBV4-1, with D uncertain. The CDR3 runs 14 residues. Per the germline V gene, CDR1 is MGHRA and CDR2 is YSYEKL. V was cut by 4 bases and J by 1 base, with 8 bases left in between.

This chain links TRBV2 with TRBJ1-2; 9 bases are a match to TRBD1. Germline V gene lookup returns CDR1 SNHLY and CDR2 FYNNEI. This CDR3 is 14 amino acids long. J was trimmed by 8 bases and V by 1 base; bases with no gene match: 5. CDR3 coding DNA: TGTGCCAGCAGTGAAGAGGGGACAGGGAGGGGCTACACCTTC. It is translated as CASSEEGTGRGYTF.

The V and J genes are TRBV5-6 and TRBJ1-1; weak D call: TRBD1 (5 bases). Germline V gives CDR1 SGHDT, CDR2 YYEEEE. Trimming removed 1 base from V and 5 bases from J, with 9 bases in between. This CDR3 region has 13 residues. The CDR3 protein is CASSLIRATEAFF. The CDR3, as DNA: TGTGCCAGCAGCTTGATCAGGGCTACTGAAGCTTTCTTT. The complete variable domain, with remaining parts taken from reference TRBV5-6 and TRBJ1-1, reads DAGVTQSPTHLIKTRGQQVTLRCSPKSGHDTVSWYQQALGQGPQFIFQYYEEEERQRGNFPDRFSGHQFPNYSSELNVNALLLGDSALYLCASSLIRATEAFFGQGTRLTVV.

The CDR3 here is CASSLVGTVVNEKLFF. CDR3 in DNA: TGTGCCAGCAGCTTGGTCGGGACAGTCGTTAATGAAAAACTGTTTTTT. The rearrangement uses TRBV7-8 and TRBJ1-4; TRBD1 matches at 7 bases. The CDR3 length is 16 residues. The V gene's germline CDR1 is SGHVS and CDR2 FQNEAQ. The V and J ends lost 3 bases and 4 bases, in that order; junction bases with no gene match: 8.

The gene calls are TRBV7-9 and TRBJ2-7; the D gene is possibly TRBD2 (5 bases). Trimming took 2 bases from V and 5 from J, leaving 13 bases between them. This CDR3 contains 14 residues. CDR1 and CDR2 (germline): SEHNR, FQNEAQ (reference sequence). Here the CDR3 DNA reads TGTGCCAGCAGCTTAATTCTGGAGGTCCACGAGCAGTACTTC. This gives the protein CASSLILEVHEQYF.

V and J are TRBV19 and TRBJ2-2; TRBD1 matches 10 bases. The V segment lost 1 base and the J segment 6 bases; nucleotides outside the gene matches: 5. CDR3 length: 16 amino acids. Germline V lookup: CDR1 LNHDA, CDR2 SQIVND (reference sequence). CDR3 amino acids: CASSIGRTGGPGELFF. The CDR3 bases are TGTGCCAGTAGTATAGGGCGGACAGGGGGGCCCGGGGAGCTGTTTTTT. Full variable domain (outside the CDR3, taken from reference TRBV19 and TRBJ2-2): DGGITQSPKYLFRKEGQNVTLSCEQNLNHDAMYWYRQDPGQGLRLIYYSQIVNDFQKGDIAEGYSVSREKKESFPLTVTSAQKNPTAFYLCASSIGRTGGPGELFFGEGSRLTVL.

The rearrangement links TRBV5-1 to TRBJ1-1; 9 bases match TRBD1. This CDR3 has 15 amino acids. V gave up 3 bases and J gave up 1 base; unmatched junction bases: 4. Germline lookup yields CDR1 SGHRS and CDR2 YFSETQ. The CDR3 spells CASSSGTGKNTEAFF. The CDR3 DNA reads TGCGCCAGCAGCTCCGGGACAGGGAAGAACACTGAAGCTTTCTTT.